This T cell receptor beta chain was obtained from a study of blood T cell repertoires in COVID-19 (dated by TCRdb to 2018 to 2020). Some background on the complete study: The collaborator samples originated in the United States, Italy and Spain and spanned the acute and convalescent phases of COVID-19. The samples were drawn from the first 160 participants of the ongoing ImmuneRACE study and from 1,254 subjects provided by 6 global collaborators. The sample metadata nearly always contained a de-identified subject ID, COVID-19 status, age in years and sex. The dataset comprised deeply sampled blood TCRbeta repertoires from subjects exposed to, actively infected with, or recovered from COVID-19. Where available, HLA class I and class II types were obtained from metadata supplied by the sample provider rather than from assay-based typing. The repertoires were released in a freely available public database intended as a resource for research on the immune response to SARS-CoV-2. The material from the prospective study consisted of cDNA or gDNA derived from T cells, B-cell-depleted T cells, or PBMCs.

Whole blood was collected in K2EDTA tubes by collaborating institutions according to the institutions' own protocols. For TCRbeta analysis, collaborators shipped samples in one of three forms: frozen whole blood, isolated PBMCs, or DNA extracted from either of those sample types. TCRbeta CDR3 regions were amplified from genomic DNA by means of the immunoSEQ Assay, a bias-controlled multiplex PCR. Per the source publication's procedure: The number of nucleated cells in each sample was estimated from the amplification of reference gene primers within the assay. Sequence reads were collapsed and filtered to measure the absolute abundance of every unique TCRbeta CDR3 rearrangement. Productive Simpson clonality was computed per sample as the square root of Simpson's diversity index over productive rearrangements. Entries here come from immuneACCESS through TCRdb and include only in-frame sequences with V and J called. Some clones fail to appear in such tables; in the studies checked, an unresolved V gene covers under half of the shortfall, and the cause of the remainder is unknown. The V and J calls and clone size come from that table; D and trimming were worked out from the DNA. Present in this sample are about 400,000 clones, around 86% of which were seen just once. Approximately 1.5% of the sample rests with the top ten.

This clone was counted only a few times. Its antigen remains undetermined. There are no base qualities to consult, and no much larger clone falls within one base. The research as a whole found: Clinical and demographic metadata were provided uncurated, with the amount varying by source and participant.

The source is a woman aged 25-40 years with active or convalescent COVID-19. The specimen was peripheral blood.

The CDR3 region reads CASSYSTGGFQETQYF. The DNA sequence is as follows: TGTGCCAGCAGTTACTCAACAGGGGGATTCCAAGAGACCCAGTACTTC. The chain links TRBV6-5 with TRBJ2-5, with TRBD1 identical over 8 junction bases. Ends trimmed: V by 0 bases, J by 1 base; bases unmatched to a gene: 4. CDR1 is given as MNHEY and CDR2 as SVGAGI, both from the germline V gene. Measured from the cysteine to the phenylalanine, the CDR3 is 16 residues long. Only the CDR3 portion is preserved as DNA: 48 bases, with reading frame beginning at the first base.